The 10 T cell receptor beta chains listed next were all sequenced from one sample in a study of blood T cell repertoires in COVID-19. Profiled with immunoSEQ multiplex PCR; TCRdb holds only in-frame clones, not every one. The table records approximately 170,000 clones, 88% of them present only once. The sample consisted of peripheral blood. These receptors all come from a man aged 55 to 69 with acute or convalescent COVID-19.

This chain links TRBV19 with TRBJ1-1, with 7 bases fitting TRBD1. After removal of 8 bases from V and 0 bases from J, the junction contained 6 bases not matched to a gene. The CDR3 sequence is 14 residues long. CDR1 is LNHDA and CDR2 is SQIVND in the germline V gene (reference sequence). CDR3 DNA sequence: TGTGCCAGTGGGGGGACAGAGATGAACACTGAAGCTTTCTTT. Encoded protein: CASGGTEMNTEAFF.

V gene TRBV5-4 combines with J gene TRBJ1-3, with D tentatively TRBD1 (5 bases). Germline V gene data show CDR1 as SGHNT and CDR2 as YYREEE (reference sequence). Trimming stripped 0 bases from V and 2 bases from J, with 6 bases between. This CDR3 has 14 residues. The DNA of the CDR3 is TGTGCCAGCAGCTTGGAGGGGCCTGGAAACACCATATATTTT. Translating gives CASSLEGPGNTIYF.

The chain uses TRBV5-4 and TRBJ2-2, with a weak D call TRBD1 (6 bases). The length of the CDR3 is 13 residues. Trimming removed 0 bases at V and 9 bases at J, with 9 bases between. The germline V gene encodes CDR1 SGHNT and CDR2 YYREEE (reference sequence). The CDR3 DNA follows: TGTGCCAGCAGCTTGGGACAGGCTAGGGAGCTGTTTTTT. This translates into CASSLGQARELFF. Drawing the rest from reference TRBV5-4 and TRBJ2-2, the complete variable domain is ETGVTQSPTHLIKTRGQQVTLRCSSQSGHNTVSWYQQALGQGPQFIFQYYREEENGRGNFPPRFSGLQFPNYSSELNVNALELDDSALYLCASSLGQARELFFGEGSRLTVL.

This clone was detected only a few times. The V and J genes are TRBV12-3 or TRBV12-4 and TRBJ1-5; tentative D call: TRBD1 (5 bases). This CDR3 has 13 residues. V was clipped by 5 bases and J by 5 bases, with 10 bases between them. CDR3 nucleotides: TGTGCCAGCAGTCGAGGGGAGGATCAGCCCCAGCATTTT. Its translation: CASSRGEDQPQHF.

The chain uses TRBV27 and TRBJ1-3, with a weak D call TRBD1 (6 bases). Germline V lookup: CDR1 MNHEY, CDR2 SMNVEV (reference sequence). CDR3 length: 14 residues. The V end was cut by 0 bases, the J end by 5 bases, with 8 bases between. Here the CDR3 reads CASSLSRGRNTIYF. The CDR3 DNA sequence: TGTGCCAGCAGTTTATCCAGGGGTAGAAACACCATATATTTT.

This CDR3 is CASSPPSGANVLTF. Here the CDR3 DNA reads TGTGCCAGCAGCCCTCCCTCTGGGGCCAACGTCCTGACTTTC. This chain connects TRBV5-6 to TRBJ2-6, with D unresolved. Germline assignment: CDR1 SGHDT and CDR2 YYEEEE. V was trimmed by 4 bases and J by 0 bases, leaving 5 bases between them. This CDR3 region has 14 residues.

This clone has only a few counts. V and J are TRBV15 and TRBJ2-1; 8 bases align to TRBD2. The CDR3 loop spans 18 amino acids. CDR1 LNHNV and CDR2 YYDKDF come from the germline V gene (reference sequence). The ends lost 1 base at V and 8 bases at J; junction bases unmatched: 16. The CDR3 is CATSRVPTGGGTRDEQFF. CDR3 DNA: TGTGCCACCAGCAGAGTCCCCACCGGCGGGGGGACTCGAGATGAGCAGTTCTTC.

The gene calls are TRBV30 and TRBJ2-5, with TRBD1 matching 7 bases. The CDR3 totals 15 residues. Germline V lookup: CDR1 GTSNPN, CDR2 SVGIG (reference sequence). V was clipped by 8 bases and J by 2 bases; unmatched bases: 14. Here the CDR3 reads CAGSSGQASQETQYF. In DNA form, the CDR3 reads TGTGCCGGCTCCTCAGGACAGGCCTCTCAAGAGACCCAGTACTTC.

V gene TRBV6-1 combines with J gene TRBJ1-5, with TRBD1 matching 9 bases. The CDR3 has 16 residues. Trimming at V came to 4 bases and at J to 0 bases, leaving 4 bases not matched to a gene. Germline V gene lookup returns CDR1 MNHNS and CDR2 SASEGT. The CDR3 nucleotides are TGTGCCAGCAGTGGCGGACAGGGGTTTAGCAATCAGCCCCAGCATTTT. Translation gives CASSGGQGFSNQPQHF.

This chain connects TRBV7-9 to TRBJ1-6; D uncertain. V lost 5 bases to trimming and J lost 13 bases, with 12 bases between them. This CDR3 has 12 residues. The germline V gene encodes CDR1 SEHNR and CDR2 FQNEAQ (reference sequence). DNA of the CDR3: TGTGCCAGCAGCCCTTCGGTCGGGCCCCTCCACTTT. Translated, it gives CASSPSVGPLHF.